This T cell receptor (beta chain) was observed in a study of Graves' ophthalmopathy and Graves' hyperthyroidism. The sequenced template was RNA, covering the TCR beta CDR3 region. The workflow started with a first-round RT-PCR run with HTBI primers and then moved on to a second-round multiplex PCR. TCRdb re-analysed the multiplex PCR reads in MiXCR, keeping a single row per CDR3 protein. The data hold 350,000 or so distinct CDR3 sequences, with 15% to 20% observed a single time. V was trimmed by 3 bases and J by 0 bases, leaving 12 bases between them. The CDR3 length is 15 residues. Each diagnosis was determined on the basis of clinical symptoms, serum thyroxine, TRAb, thyroid ultrasound and orbital computed tomography.

The sequence derives from an adult man with Graves' ophthalmopathy. This chain uses TRBV12-3 or TRBV12-4 with TRBJ2-7; no clear D gene. Sequencing was performed on peripheral blood. CDR3 sequence (DNA): TGTGCCAGCAGTTTGGGTAGGCGCCTCTCCTACGAGCAGTACTTC. Amino acids: CASSLGRRLSYEQYF.